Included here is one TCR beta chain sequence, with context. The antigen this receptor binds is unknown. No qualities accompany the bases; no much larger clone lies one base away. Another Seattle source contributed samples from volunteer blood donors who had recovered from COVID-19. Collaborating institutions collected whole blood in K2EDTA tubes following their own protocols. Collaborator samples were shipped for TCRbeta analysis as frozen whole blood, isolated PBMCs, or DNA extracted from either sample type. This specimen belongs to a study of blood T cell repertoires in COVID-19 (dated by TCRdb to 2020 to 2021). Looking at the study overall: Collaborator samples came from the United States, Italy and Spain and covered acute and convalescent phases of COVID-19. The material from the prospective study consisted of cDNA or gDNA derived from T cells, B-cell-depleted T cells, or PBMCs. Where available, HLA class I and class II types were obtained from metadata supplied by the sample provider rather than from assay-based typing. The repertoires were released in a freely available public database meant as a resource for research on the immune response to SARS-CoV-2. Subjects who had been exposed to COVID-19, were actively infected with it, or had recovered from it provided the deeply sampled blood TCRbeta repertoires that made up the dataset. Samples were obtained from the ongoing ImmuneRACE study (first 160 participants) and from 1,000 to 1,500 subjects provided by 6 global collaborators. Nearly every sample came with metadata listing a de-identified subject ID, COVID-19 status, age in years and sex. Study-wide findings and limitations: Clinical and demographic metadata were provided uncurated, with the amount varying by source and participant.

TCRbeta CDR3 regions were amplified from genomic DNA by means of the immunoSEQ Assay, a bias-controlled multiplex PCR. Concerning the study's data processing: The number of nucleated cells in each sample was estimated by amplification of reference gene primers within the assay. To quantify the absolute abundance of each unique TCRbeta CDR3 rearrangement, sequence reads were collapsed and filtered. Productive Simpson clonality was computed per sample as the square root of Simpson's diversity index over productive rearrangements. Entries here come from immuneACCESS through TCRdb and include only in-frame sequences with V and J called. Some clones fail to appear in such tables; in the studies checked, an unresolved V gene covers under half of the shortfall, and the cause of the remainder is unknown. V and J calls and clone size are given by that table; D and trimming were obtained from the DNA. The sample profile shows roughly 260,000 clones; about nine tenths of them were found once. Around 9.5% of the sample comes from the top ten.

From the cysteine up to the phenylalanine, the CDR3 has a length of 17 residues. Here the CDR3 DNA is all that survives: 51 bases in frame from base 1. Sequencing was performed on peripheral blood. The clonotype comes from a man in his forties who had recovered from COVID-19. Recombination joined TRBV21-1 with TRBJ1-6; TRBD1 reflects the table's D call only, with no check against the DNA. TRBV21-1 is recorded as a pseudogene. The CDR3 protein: CASSKGPPSDSNSPLHF. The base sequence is TGTGCCAGCAGCAAAGGGCCGCCGAGTGACAGCAATTCACCCCTCCACTTT.